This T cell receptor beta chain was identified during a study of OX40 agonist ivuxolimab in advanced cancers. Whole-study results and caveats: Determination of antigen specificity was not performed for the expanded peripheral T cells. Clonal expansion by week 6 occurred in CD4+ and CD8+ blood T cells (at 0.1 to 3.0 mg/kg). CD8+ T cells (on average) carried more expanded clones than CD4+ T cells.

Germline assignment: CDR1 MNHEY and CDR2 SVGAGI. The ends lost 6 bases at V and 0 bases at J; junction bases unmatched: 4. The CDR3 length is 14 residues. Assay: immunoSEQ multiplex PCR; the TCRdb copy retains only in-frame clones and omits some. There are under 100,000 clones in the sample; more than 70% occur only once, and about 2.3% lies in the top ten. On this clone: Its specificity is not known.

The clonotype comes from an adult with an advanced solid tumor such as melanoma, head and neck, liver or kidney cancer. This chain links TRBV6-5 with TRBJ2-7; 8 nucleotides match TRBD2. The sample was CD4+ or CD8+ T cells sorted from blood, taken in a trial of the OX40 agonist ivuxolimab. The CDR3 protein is CASSGGGTSYEQYF. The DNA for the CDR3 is TGTGCCAGCAGCGGGGGGGGAACCTCCTACGAGCAGTACTTC.